The 21 T cell receptor beta chains below come from one sample, sequenced in a study of T cells in Graves' hyperthyroidism and ophthalmopathy. Amplification yielded TCR beta CDR3 regions, with RNA transcripts as the source. First-round RT-PCR with HTBI primers amplified the TCR CDR3 region. TCRdb re-called the multiplex PCR reads with MiXCR, one entry per CDR3 protein. The data contain around 600,000 distinct CDR3 sequences, about 14% of them singletons. Sequenced material: blood. These receptors originate from a woman aged 45-59 years with Graves' ophthalmopathy.

This clonotype was counted only a few times. The J gene is TRBJ2-7, the V gene TRBV4-1, with 7 bases aligning to TRBD1. V trimming: 1 base; J trimming: 5 bases; junction bases outside the gene matches: 14. In germline, CDR1 is MGHRA, CDR2 YSYEKL. This CDR3 has 17 amino acids. The CDR3: CASSQAPRPGGGDEQYF. In DNA, the CDR3 is TGCGCCAGCAGCCAAGCCCCCCGACCAGGGGGTGGGGACGAGCAGTACTTC.

This clonotype has ten or more counts. The chain links TRBV7-2 to TRBJ2-1, with 13 bases aligning to TRBD2. V lost 5 bases and J lost 7; bases outside the gene matches: 11. The CDR3 extends over 17 amino acids. The germline V gene has CDR1 SGHTA and CDR2 FQGNSA. The CDR3 DNA is TGTGCCAGCAGCAAGGGACTAGCGGGATCTTTGTCTAATGAGCAGTTCTTC. Protein sequence: CASSKGLAGSLSNEQFF.

This clonotype was observed at least ten times. V and J are TRBV5-1 and TRBJ1-1; maybe TRBD1 (6 bases). CDR1 is SGHRS and CDR2 is YFSETQ in the germline V gene. The ends were cut back, 3 bases at V and 4 bases at J, with 19 bases in the middle. This CDR3 is 16 amino acids long. The CDR3: CASSWGLSRGGTEAFF. DNA for the CDR3: TGCGCCAGCAGCTGGGGGTTATCCAGGGGTGGCACTGAAGCTTTCTTT.

With regard to this clonotype: This may arise from a read error, as a much more abundant clone is one base away. This sequence joins TRBV12-3 or TRBV12-4 and TRBJ2-1, with TRBD1 matching 10 bases. The CDR3 covers 14 residues. Germline trimming cut 6 bases from V and 4 bases from J; bases unmatched to any gene: 3. In DNA form, the CDR3 reads TGTGCCAGCAGCTGGGGACAGGGGTACAATGAGCAGTTCTTC. Amino acid sequence: CASSWGQGYNEQFF.

The table lists this clonotype with many counts. CDR3 amino acids: CASSLRVTSDEQYF. In DNA form, the CDR3 reads TGTGCCAGCAGCCTCCGGGTGACTAGCGACGAGCAGTACTTC. The chain uses TRBV6-1 and TRBJ2-7, with TRBD2 identical over 8 bases. The V segment lost 6 bases and the J segment 5 bases; nucleotides outside the gene matches: 9. Germline CDR1 is MNHNS and CDR2 is SASEGT. This CDR3 has 14 residues.

The rearrangement uses TRBV4-1 and TRBJ2-2; D might be TRBD1 (6 bases). This CDR3 spans 16 amino acids. V gave up 0 bases and J gave up 2 bases, with 10 bases separating them. Germline V gives CDR1 MGHRA, CDR2 YSYEKL. CDR3 in DNA: TGCGCCAGCAGCCAAGAACGACAGGTTAACACCGGGGAGCTGTTTTTT. Amino acids: CASSQERQVNTGELFF.

This clonotype was counted many times. The rearrangement uses TRBV28 and TRBJ2-1; 11 nucleotides agree with TRBD2. Germline trimming cut 7 bases from V and 4 bases from J; bases unmatched to any gene: 6. The CDR3 is 15 amino acids. Germline lookup yields CDR1 MDHEN and CDR2 SYDVKM. The CDR3 protein is CASTLGTSGYNEQFF. CDR3 coding DNA: TGTGCCAGCACCCTGGGGACTAGCGGTTACAATGAGCAGTTCTTC.

This clonotype was picked up many times. The J gene is TRBJ1-2, the V gene TRBV20-1; no reliable D call. V was trimmed by 3 bases and J by 4 bases, leaving 15 bases between them. Germline assignment: CDR1 DFQATT and CDR2 SNEGSKA (reference sequence). CDR3 size: 14 residues. DNA of the CDR3: TGCAGTGCTAGGGTGGCGGGGTACGGCTATGGCTACACCTTC. As protein: CSARVAGYGYGYTF.

Here the CDR3 reads CSATTSGSYNEQFF. In nucleotides, the CDR3 is TGCAGTGCTACCACTAGCGGGTCATACAATGAGCAGTTCTTC. The V call is TRBV20-1, the J call TRBJ2-1, with 9 bases fitting TRBD2. With V trimmed by 4 bases and J by 4 bases, 5 bases remained unmatched. The CDR3 runs 14 residues. CDR1 and CDR2 (germline): DFQATT, SNEGSKA (reference sequence).

This rearrangement joins TRBV6-1 to TRBJ2-7; 10 bases are shared with TRBD1. V was pared by 6 bases and J by 10 bases, with 9 bases of the junction left unmatched. Germline values: CDR1 MNHNS, CDR2 SASEGT. This CDR3 spans 13 amino acids. CDR3 nucleotides: TGTGCCAGCAGCGCGGGACAGGGGTATGATCAGTACTTC. Amino acid sequence: CASSAGQGYDQYF.

This clonotype was observed a few times. This chain connects TRBV9 to TRBJ2-2; possibly TRBD2 for D (5 bases). This CDR3 is built from 15 residues. CDR1 is SGDLS, CDR2 YYNGEE, per germline. Trimming left V 5 bases short and J 2 bases short, with 13 bases between. CDR3 bases: TGTGCCAGCAGAGGGAGCGGAGTAAACACCGGGGAGCTGTTTTTT. Translated: CASRGSGVNTGELFF.

This clonotype appeared many times. This chain connects TRBV12-3 or TRBV12-4 to TRBJ1-5; 8 nucleotides line up with TRBD1. The CDR3 spans 19 residues. V lost 6 bases, J lost 2 bases, and 18 bases stayed unmatched. The chain's CDR3 is CASSPSGRGLNRGNQPQHF. The CDR3 bases are TGTGCCAGCAGCCCCTCCGGCAGGGGGCTAAATAGGGGCAATCAGCCCCAGCATTTT.

The V call is TRBV4-3, the J call TRBJ1-2; possibly TRBD1 for D (5 bases). Trimming cost V 0 bases and J 6 bases, with 17 bases left between them. CDR3 length: 16 residues. The germline CDR1 and CDR2 sequences are LGHNA and YSLEER. The CDR3 spells CASSQDWQGVRNGYTF. The CDR3 coding sequence is TGCGCCAGCAGCCAAGATTGGCAGGGTGTTCGGAATGGCTACACCTTC.

This clonotype was counted at least ten times. The rearrangement joins TRBV7-8 to TRBJ1-5; D gene uncertain. Trimming removed 1 base from V and 0 bases from J, with 10 bases in between. Germline V lookup: CDR1 SGHVS, CDR2 FQNEAQ. CDR3 size: 16 residues. CDR3 nucleotide sequence: TGTGCCAGCAGCTTAGGGGCAGTATATAGCAATCAGCCCCAGCATTTT. Its protein product is CASSLGAVYSNQPQHF.

This clonotype was found many times. V is TRBV7-9 and J is TRBJ2-3; 8 bases are shared with TRBD2. Germline V gene lookup returns CDR1 SEHNR and CDR2 FQNEAQ (reference sequence). With V trimmed by 8 bases and J by 4 bases, 11 bases remained unmatched. The CDR3 length is 15 residues. This CDR3 is CASRRGLGSPDTQYF. In nucleotides, the CDR3 is TGTGCCAGCCGGCGGGGACTAGGCTCCCCAGATACGCAGTATTTT.

The V gene is TRBV4-3, the J gene TRBJ2-5; D gene ambiguous. Germline loops: CDR1 LGHNA, CDR2 YSLEER. The CDR3 loop spans 13 amino acids. With 0 bases removed from V and 5 bases from J, the gap between germline ends came to 7 bases. CDR3 residues: CASSQDRWETQYF. The DNA of the CDR3 is TGCGCCAGCAGCCAAGATAGGTGGGAGACCCAGTACTTC.

This clonotype was found a few times. The chain recombines TRBV5-6 with TRBJ2-7; D is perhaps TRBD1 or TRBD2 (5 bases each). CDR3 length equals 17 residues. Trimming stripped 5 bases from V and 3 bases from J, with 24 bases between. Germline V lookup: CDR1 SGHDT, CDR2 YYEEEE. The chain's CDR3 is CASRFRDAEPHNYEQYF. DNA of the CDR3: TGTGCCAGCAGATTCCGGGACGCCGAACCACATAACTACGAGCAGTACTTC.

This clonotype was picked up a small number of times. This rearrangement joins TRBV7-3 to TRBJ2-5; weak D call: TRBD2 (6 bases). V lost 5 bases and J 4 bases, leaving 17 bases between the germline ends. Germline CDR1 reads SGHTA; CDR2 reads FQGTGA. The CDR3 spans 15 residues. CDR3 nucleotide sequence: TGTGCCAGCAGCCCCGGATCCGCGGGACGAGAGACCCAGTACTTC. Translating gives CASSPGSAGRETQYF.

This clonotype appeared many times. This sequence joins TRBV12-3 or TRBV12-4 and TRBJ2-1; D possibly corresponds to TRBD2 (6 bases). V lost 7 bases and J lost 0, with 13 bases in between. The CDR3 totals 15 residues. Here the CDR3 DNA reads TGTGCCAGCAAACGGACTACCAGCTCCTACAATGAGCAGTTCTTC. Translated, it gives CASKRTTSSYNEQFF.

A remark on this clonotype: Possible read error: a much larger clone is one base away. Since no conserved phenylalanine or tryptophan closes the CDR3, a read error is the likely cause. This sequence joins TRBV28 and TRBJ1-5; no definite D call. The CDR3 runs 14 residues. Germline assignment: CDR1 MDHEN and CDR2 SYDVKM. Trimming took 7 bases from V and 6 from J, leaving 16 bases between them. The CDR3 sequence is CASNNGGISQPQHL. The CDR3 DNA sequence: TGTGCCAGCAACAACGGAGGGATTAGTCAGCCCCAGCATCTT.

This clonotype was seen many times. The chain couples TRBV5-1 to TRBJ1-5; D not resolved. The CDR3 is 15 amino acids. CDR1 and CDR2 (germline): SGHRS, YFSETQ. Trimming shortened V by 0 bases and J by 0 bases, and 7 bases separated the two germline ends. CDR3 in DNA: TGCGCCAGCAGCTTGGGTCCTTTTAGCAATCAGCCCCAGCATTTT. Protein sequence: CASSLGPFSNQPQHF.